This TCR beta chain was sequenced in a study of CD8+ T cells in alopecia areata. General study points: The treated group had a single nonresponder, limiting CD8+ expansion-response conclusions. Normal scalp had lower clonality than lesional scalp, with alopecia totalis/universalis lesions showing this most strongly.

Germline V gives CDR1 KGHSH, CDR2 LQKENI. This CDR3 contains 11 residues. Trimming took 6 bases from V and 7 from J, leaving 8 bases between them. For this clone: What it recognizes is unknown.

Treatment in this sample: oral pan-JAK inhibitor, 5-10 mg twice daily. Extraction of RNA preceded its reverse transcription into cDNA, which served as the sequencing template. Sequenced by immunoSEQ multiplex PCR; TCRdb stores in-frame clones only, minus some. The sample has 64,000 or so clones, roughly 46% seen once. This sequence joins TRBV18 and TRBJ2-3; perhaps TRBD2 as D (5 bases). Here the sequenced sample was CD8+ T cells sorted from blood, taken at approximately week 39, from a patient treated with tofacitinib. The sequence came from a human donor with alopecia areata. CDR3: CASSGDYTQYF. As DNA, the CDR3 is TGTGCCAGCTCCGGGGATTATACGCAGTATTTT.